This T cell receptor beta chain comes out of a study of blood T cell repertoires in COVID-19. Study summary: The origin of the acute and convalescent COVID-19 samples was the United States, Italy and Spain. T cells, B-cell-depleted T cells, or PBMCs provided the cDNA or gDNA that served as material.

Trimming removed 3 bases from V and 6 bases from J, with 8 bases in between. The CDR3 consists of 12 residues. CDR1 is KGHSH and CDR2 is LQKENI in the germline V gene. Authors' processing steps: Estimated nucleated cell counts came from reference gene primer amplification. The data were produced by immunoSEQ multiplex PCR, yet TCRdb's version contains in-frame clones alone and is incomplete. V and J calls and clone size are given by that table; D and trimming were obtained from the DNA. The data contain some 130,000 clones, about four fifths of them singletons. The V gene is TRBV18, the J gene TRBJ1-2, with D maybe TRBD1 (5 bases). Input material: peripheral blood. The receptor's source is an elderly woman with acute or convalescent COVID-19. The CDR3 coding sequence is TGTGCCAGCTCACCGACGGGGGATGGCTACACCTTC. Amino acid sequence: CASSPTGDGYTF.